Listed below are T cell receptor beta chains from one sample, sequenced in a study of cytomegalovirus exposure and HLA in healthy donors. The method was immunoSEQ multiplex PCR; TCRdb's version includes in-frame clones alone and lacks a portion of them. The table lists some 140,000 clones, 65% to 85% of them singletons. What was sequenced was PBMCs. These receptors were taken from a man in his late teens or twenties in good health and CMV-seronegative. Both conserved end residues are part of each CDR3. The order of the fields is V gene, CDR3 length, J gene, CDR3 protein.

>TRBV6-5|14|TRBJ2-7
CASSYSRGGGEQYF
>TRBV7-2|15|TRBJ1-2
CASSPRTAYSYGYTF
>TRBV19|15|TRBJ2-5
CASSASGGREETQYF
>TRBV7-9|12|TRBJ1-1
CASSLSGTEAFF
>TRBV11-3|14|TRBJ2-7
CASSDRQGVYEQYF
>TRBV25-1|16|TRBJ2-1
CASSRSRASGGYEQFF
>TRBV12-5|15|TRBJ2-6
CASGLLQAGANVLTF
>TRBV6-5|16|TRBJ2-5
CASSYDGTGIGETQYF
>TRBV5-1|18|TRBJ2-1
CASSPGPAGGRAYNEQFF
>TRBV9|13|TRBJ2-1
CASSDPAGVEQFF
>TRBV18|15|TRBJ2-7
CASSQTGTGRHEQYF
>TRBV13|13|.
CASGKTGSYEQYF
>TRBV6-1|12|TRBJ2-7
CASSAQGYEQYF
>TRBV7-2|15|TRBJ1-5
CASSLGGLSNQPQHF
>TRBV19|14|TRBJ1-6
CASSRGASFFPLHF
>TRBV11-2|13|TRBJ2-7
CASSLGLNYEQYF
>TRBV19|17|TRBJ1-4
CASSIDRGRRTNEKLFF
>TRBV6-1|14|TRBJ1-1
CASRADSRNTEAFF
>TRBV28|14|TRBJ2-7
CASSFLEGRDEQYF
>TRBV30|14|TRBJ1-4
CAWGQGARGEKLFF
>TRBV28|14|TRBJ1-1
CASSPQGVGTEAFF
>TRBV5-4|15|TRBJ1-2
CASSSGRPTGYGYTF
>TRBV23-1|16|TRBJ1-4
CASSQVDRVQNEKLFF
>TRBV29-1|14|TRBJ1-1
CSVEPGRGEPEAFF
>TRBV4-2|16|TRBJ2-3
CASSQVQAGGPDTQYF
>TRBV27|13|TRBJ1-2
CASGFGTGKGYTF
>TRBV27|14|TRBJ1-1
CASSLYRENTEAFF
>TRBV4-3|20|TRBJ2-1
CASSRGQGRGPESSYNEQFF
>TRBV5-4|12|TRBJ2-7
CASSLDSREQYF
>TRBV2|17|TRBJ2-1
CASSSPGTGGAYNEQFF
>TRBV6-6|14|TRBJ2-7
CASTSRQGYYEQYF
>TRBV7-9|13|TRBJ1-6
CASSDRQNSPLHF
>TRBV5-4|14|TRBJ1-2
CASSYGTGNYGYTF
>TRBV2|13|TRBJ1-5
CASSDGGGQPQHF
>TRBV2|14|TRBJ2-5
CASSEEGGQETQYF
>TRBV7-6|18|TRBJ1-5
CASSLRPRAGGVDQPQHF
>TRBV14|18|TRBJ2-1
CASSQDKLAGGIYNEQFF
>TRBV6-5|15|TRBJ1-6
CASSYSVTDNSPLHF
>TRBV5-3|15|TRBJ2-7
CARRMLREGPYEQYF
>TRBV4-3|14|TRBJ1-2
CASSQDSRRLGYTF
>TRBV9|14|TRBJ2-5
CASSALGQQETQYF
>TRBV7-8|15|TRBJ2-5
CASSAAGRAQETQYF
>TRBV5-1|13|TRBJ1-1
CASSTGTSAGAFF
>TRBV11-2|15|TRBJ1-5
CASSLGEYSNQPQHF
>TRBV19|14|TRBJ2-2
CASNGQKNTGELFF
>TRBV7-9|15|TRBJ2-7
CASSSTGQGAHEQYF
>TRBV10-3|14|TRBJ2-3
CAISRGESTDTQYF
>TRBV25-1|9|TRBJ2-7
CASPYEQYF
>TRBV4-3|15|TRBJ1-1
CASSSSTVQGAEAFF
>TRBV4-3|15|TRBJ2-7
CASSQDKTRFYEQYF
>TRBV27|14|TRBJ1-2
CASSLQGSNYGYTF
>TRBV6-5|13|TRBJ2-3
CASSNRVTDTQYF
>TRBV12-5|13|TRBJ1-2
CASGPKQGQGYTF
>TRBV30|14|TRBJ1-4
CAWRGTDHNEKLFF
>TRBV2|15|TRBJ1-1
CASSYTQGWDTEAFF
>TRBV6-5|14|TRBJ1-1
CASSARGQDTEAFF
>TRBV5-4|13|TRBJ1-1
CASSSTQGYEAFF
>TRBV7-2|15|TRBJ2-6
CASSPPGSGANVLTF